This T cell receptor (beta chain) was obtained from a study of OX40 agonist ivuxolimab in advanced cancers. Study in general: Three individuals attained partial responses, comprising one hepatocellular carcinoma case and two cutaneous melanoma cases.

Study-wide results and caveats: At 0.1 to 3.0 mg/kg and by week 6, clonal expansion occurred in CD4+ and CD8+ blood T cells.

To note about this clone: Antigen unknown.

The CDR3 is 13 amino acids. The J segment lost 5 bases and the V segment lost 10 bases, leaving 9 bases of the junction unmatched. Per the germline V gene, CDR1 is LNHDA and CDR2 is SQIVND (reference sequence). Exclusion of a patient followed from autoimmune disease history or systemic immunosuppression. The investigators sampled blood at baseline, at cycle 4 day 1, and at cycle 7 day 1. Profiled with immunoSEQ multiplex PCR; TCRdb holds only in-frame clones, not every one. The table records roughly 65,000 clones, more than 75% of them present only once. The chain employs TRBV19 and TRBJ2-7; 9 bases match TRBD1. The sequencing here drew on CD4+ or CD8+ T cells sorted from blood, taken in a trial of the OX40 agonist ivuxolimab. The origin of this receptor is an adult with an advanced solid tumor such as melanoma, head and neck, liver or kidney cancer. The CDR3 is CATSDRGRDEQYF. CDR3 DNA: TGTGCCACGTCGGACAGGGGACGCGACGAGCAGTACTTC.